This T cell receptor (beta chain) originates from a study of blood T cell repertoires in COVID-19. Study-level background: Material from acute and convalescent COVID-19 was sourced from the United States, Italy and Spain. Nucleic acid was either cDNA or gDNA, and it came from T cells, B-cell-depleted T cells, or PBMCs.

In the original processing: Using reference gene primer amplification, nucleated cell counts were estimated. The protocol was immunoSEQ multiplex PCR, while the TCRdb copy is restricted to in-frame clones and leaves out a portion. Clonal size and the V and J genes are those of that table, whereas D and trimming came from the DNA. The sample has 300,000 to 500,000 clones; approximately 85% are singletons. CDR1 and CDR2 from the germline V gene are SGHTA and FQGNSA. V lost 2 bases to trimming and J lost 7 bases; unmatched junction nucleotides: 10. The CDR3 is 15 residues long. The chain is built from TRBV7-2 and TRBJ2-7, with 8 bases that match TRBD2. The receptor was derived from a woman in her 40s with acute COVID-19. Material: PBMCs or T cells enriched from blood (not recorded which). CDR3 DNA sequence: TGTGCCAGCAGCTTATTGCCAGCGGGGGTGCGGGAGCAGTACTTC. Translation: CASSLLPAGVREQYF.